The T cell receptor (beta chain) under discussion was sequenced for a study of Ad26.COV2.S vaccination and SARS-CoV-2 variants. Study-wide context: Participant was drawn from the COV1001 Ad26.COV2.S trial arm. Doses of Ad26.COV2.S were injected into muscle once or twice, 56 days apart.

Stated treatment: roughly 19 received Ad26.COV2.S at low or high dose, single or two shots; about 5 received placebo; per-sample allocation not given. Sample collection was performed on day 63 after the first vaccine or placebo injection. The CDR3 covers 16 residues. Per the germline V gene, CDR1 is LGHNA and CDR2 is YNFKEQ. V lost 1 base and J 0 bases, leaving 9 bases between the germline ends. Some clones are missing from TCRdb's copy, which holds only in-frame ones; the method was immunoSEQ multiplex PCR. The sample carries some 400,000 clones, around nine tenths recorded once. Points from the study as a whole: Substantial breadth in spike-specific CD8+ and CD4+ T cell responses was reportedly seen after vaccination. Placebo and vaccine recipients had non-spike TCR breadth that was similar.

A remark on this clone: Its antigen is undetermined.

The specimen was peripheral blood, collected in a trial of Ad26.COV2.S vaccine versus placebo. The clonotype originates from a person between 18 and 59 years old who received the Ad26.COV2.S COVID-19 vaccine or a placebo. The gene calls are TRBV4-2 and TRBJ2-2, with D perhaps being TRBD1 or TRBD2 (5 bases each). CDR3 sequence reads: CASSQARGANTGELFF. CDR3 DNA: TGTGCCAGCAGCCAAGCTCGAGGGGCGAACACCGGGGAGCTGTTTTTT.